This is a list of T cell receptor beta chains from one sample in a study of blood T cell repertoires in COVID-19. Only in-frame clones appear in the TCRdb table, and some are missing; sequencing was by immunoSEQ multiplex PCR. The sample includes 150,000 to 200,000 clones, around 87% of them seen just once. The sample consisted of peripheral blood. These receptors were taken from a man younger than 35 with active or convalescent COVID-19. The CDR3 runs from the conserved cysteine through the conserved F or W.

v_call: TRBV5-1
j_call: TRBJ1-5
cdr3_aa: CASSLDPGNQPQHF

v_call: TRBV5-6
j_call: TRBJ2-5
cdr3_aa: CASSPIRQRQETQYF

v_call: TRBV6-1
j_call: TRBJ1-2
cdr3_aa: CASSERGGYGYTF

v_call: TRBV13
j_call: TRBJ2-5
cdr3_aa: CASSPERGETQYF

v_call: TRBV3-1/TRBV3-2
j_call: TRBJ2-7
cdr3_aa: CASSHVGGAGARSYEQYF

v_call: TRBV5-4
j_call: TRBJ2-2
cdr3_aa: CASSQFRGSWTGELFF

v_call: TRBV13
j_call: TRBJ2-7
cdr3_aa: CASSLGLAGGSYEQYF

v_call: TRBV11-2
j_call: TRBJ1-1
cdr3_aa: CASSFMGSGAEAFF

v_call: TRBV11-3
j_call: TRBJ1-3
cdr3_aa: CASSSLEANPGNTIYF

v_call: TRBV6-5
j_call: TRBJ2-1
cdr3_aa: CASAVSNEQFF

v_call: TRBV6-1
j_call: TRBJ1-2
cdr3_aa: CASSEGWQGNYGYTF

v_call: TRBV27
j_call: TRBJ1-6
cdr3_aa: CASSRTSGGDPLHF

v_call: TRBV10-1
j_call: TRBJ2-7
cdr3_aa: CASSRTGTDSYEQYF

v_call: TRBV5-1
j_call: TRBJ2-1
cdr3_aa: CASSEQGYPINEQFF

v_call: TRBV6-5
j_call: TRBJ1-2
cdr3_aa: CASSQRQGGYTF

v_call: TRBV6-5
j_call: TRBJ1-1
cdr3_aa: CASRGGTEAFF

v_call: TRBV3-1/TRBV3-2
j_call: TRBJ1-2
cdr3_aa: CASSQYRGTGYTF

v_call: TRBV7-6
j_call: TRBJ1-3
cdr3_aa: CASSQPPGTAPSSGNTIYF

v_call: TRBV2
j_call: TRBJ1-5
cdr3_aa: CASSGRAQPQHF

v_call: TRBV24-1
j_call: TRBJ1-6
cdr3_aa: CATSETGFSYNSPLHF

v_call: TRBV4-2
j_call: TRBJ1-1
cdr3_aa: CASSQDLGLLAFF

v_call: TRBV4-1
j_call: TRBJ2-1
cdr3_aa: CASSLRPTPYNEQFF

v_call: TRBV12-5
j_call: TRBJ1-1
cdr3_aa: CASGLDGQGVNEAFF

v_call: TRBV2
j_call: TRBJ1-2
cdr3_aa: CASRTDDYGYTF

v_call: TRBV7-8
j_call: TRBJ1-2
cdr3_aa: CASSLEGWGTAANGYTF

v_call: TRBV7-9
j_call: TRBJ2-1
cdr3_aa: CASSSSGGSHEQFF

v_call: TRBV28
j_call: TRBJ1-4
cdr3_aa: CASSRTTLREKLFF

v_call: TRBV28
j_call: TRBJ1-2
cdr3_aa: CASTHSQKYGYTF

v_call: TRBV19
j_call: TRBJ2-3
cdr3_aa: CASSELAGTSTDTQYF

v_call: TRBV6-2/TRBV6-3
j_call: TRBJ2-7
cdr3_aa: CASSSRGRLSPLSYEQYF

v_call: TRBV5-1
j_call: TRBJ1-5
cdr3_aa: CASSLAGQLNQPQHF

v_call: TRBV11-1
j_call: TRBJ2-7
cdr3_aa: CASSRRQADYEQYF

v_call: TRBV27
j_call: TRBJ1-2
cdr3_aa: CASRGTESNYGYTF

v_call: TRBV6-5
j_call: TRBJ2-7
cdr3_aa: CASRGQGAGSYEQYF

v_call: TRBV5-4
j_call: TRBJ1-1
cdr3_aa: CASSMGKQGRLRTEAFF

v_call: TRBV18
j_call: TRBJ2-2
cdr3_aa: CASSPPGQGRITGELFF

v_call: TRBV7-2
j_call: TRBJ1-5
cdr3_aa: CASSLEAAGYSNQPQHF

v_call: TRBV7-9
j_call: TRBJ1-1
cdr3_aa: CASSLFQRGREGMNTEAFF

v_call: TRBV3-1/TRBV3-2
j_call: TRBJ2-7
cdr3_aa: CASSQGLAGKSYEQYF

v_call: TRBV15
j_call: TRBJ2-3
cdr3_aa: CATLLAGEGDTQYF